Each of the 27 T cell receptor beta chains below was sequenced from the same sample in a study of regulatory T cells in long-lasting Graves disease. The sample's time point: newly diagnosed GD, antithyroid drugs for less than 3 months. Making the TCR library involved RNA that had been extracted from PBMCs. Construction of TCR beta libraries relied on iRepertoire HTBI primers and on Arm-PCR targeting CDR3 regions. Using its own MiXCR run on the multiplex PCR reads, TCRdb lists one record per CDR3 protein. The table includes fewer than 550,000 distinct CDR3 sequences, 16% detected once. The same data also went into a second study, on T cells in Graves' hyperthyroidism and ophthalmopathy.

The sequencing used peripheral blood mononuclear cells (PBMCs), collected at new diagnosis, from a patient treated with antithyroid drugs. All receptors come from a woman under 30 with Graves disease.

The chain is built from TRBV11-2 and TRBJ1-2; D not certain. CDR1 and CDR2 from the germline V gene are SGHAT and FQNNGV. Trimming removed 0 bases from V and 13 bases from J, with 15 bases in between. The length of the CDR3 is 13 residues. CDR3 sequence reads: CASSLDPGIGFTF. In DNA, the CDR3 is TGTGCCAGCAGCTTAGATCCCGGGATAGGGTTCACCTTC.

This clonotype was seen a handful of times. The CDR3 is CASSFRGLANEKLFF. CDR3 in DNA: TGTGCCAGCAGCTTCAGGGGGCTCGCTAATGAAAAACTGTTTTTT. The chain employs TRBV27 and TRBJ1-4; 8 bases map to TRBD1. This CDR3 has 15 amino acids. In germline, CDR1 is MNHEY, CDR2 SMNVEV (reference sequence). V dropped 6 bases and J dropped 3; count of bases not matched to a gene: 6.

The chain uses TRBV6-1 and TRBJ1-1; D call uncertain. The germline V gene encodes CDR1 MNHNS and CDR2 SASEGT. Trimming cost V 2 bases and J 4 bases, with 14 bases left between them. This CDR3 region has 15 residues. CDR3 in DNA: TGTGCCAGCAGTGAAATGAATATTTGGGGCACTGAAGCTTTCTTT. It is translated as CASSEMNIWGTEAFF.

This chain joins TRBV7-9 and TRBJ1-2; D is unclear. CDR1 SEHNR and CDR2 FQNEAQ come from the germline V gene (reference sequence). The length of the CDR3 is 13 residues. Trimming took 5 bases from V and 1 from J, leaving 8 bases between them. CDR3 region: CASSKWDNYGYTF. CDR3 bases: TGTGCCAGCAGCAAGTGGGATAACTATGGCTACACCTTC.

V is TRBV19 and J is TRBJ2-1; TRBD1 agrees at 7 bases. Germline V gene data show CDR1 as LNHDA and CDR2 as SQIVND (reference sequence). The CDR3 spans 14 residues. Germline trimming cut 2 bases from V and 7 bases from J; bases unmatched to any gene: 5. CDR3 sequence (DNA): TGTGCCAGTAGTATACAGGGGGAGCAGAATGAGCAGTTCTTC. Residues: CASSIQGEQNEQFF.

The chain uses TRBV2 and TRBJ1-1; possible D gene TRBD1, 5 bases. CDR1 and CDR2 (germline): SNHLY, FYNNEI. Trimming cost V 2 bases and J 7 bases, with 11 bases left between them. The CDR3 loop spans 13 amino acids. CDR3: CASSEMRGNEAFF. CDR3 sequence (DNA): TGTGCCAGCAGTGAAATGAGGGGTAATGAAGCTTTCTTT.

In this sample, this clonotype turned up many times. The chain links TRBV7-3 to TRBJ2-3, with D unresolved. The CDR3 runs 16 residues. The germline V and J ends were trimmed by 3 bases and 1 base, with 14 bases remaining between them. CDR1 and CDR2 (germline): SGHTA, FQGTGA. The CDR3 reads CASSFGVNRGTDTQYF. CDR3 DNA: TGTGCCAGCAGCTTTGGAGTTAATCGTGGCACAGATACGCAGTATTTT.

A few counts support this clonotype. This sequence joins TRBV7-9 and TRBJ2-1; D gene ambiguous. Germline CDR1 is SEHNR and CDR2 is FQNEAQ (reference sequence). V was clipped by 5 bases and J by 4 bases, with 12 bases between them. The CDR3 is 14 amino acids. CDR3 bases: TGTGCCAGCAGCGCTCAACAGAAATACAATGAGCAGTTCTTC. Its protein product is CASSAQQKYNEQFF.

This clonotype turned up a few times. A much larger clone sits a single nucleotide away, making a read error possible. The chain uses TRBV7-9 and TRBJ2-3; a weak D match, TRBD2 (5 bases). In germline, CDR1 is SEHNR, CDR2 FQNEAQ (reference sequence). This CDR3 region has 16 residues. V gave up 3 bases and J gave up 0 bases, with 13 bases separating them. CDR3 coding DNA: TGTGCCAGCAGCTTTAGCGAGAGGTCTAGCACAGATACGCAGTATTTT. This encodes CASSFSERSSTDTQYF. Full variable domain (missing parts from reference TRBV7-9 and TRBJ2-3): DTGVSQNPRHKITKRGQNVTFRCDPISEHNRLYWYRQTLGQGPEFLTYFQNEAQLEKSRLLSDRFSAERPKGSFSTLEIQRTEQGDSAMYLCASSFSERSSTDTQYFGPGTRLTVL.

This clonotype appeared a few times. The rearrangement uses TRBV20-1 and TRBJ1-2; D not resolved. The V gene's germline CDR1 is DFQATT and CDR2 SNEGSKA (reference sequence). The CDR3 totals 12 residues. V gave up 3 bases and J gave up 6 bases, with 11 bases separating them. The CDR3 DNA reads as TGCAGTGCTAGGTCGGGTTTACATGGCTACACCTTC. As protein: CSARSGLHGYTF.

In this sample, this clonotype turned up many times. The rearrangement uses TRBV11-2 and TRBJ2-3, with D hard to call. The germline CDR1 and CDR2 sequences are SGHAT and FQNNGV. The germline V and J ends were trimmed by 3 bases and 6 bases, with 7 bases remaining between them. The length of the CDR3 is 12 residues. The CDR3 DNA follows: TGTGCCAGCAGCTTGCACTTGGATACGCAGTATTTT. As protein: CASSLHLDTQYF.

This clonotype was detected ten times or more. CDR3 residues: CASSQWTGLTDTQYF. CDR3 nucleotide sequence: TGTGCCAGCAGCCAGTGGACAGGGCTCACAGATACGCAGTATTTT. The chain couples TRBV3-1 to TRBJ2-3, with 8 bases fitting TRBD1. This CDR3 has 15 amino acids. V lost 3 bases to trimming and J lost 2 bases; unmatched junction nucleotides: 4. The germline V gene encodes CDR1 LGHDT and CDR2 YNNKEL (reference sequence).

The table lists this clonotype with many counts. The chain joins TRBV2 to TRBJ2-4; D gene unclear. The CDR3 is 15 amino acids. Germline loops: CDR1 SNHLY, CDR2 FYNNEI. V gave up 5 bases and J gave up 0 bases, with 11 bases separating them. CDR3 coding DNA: TGTGCCAGCAGTAAAGAGCCGCTAGCCAAAAACATTCAGTACTTC. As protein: CASSKEPLAKNIQYF.

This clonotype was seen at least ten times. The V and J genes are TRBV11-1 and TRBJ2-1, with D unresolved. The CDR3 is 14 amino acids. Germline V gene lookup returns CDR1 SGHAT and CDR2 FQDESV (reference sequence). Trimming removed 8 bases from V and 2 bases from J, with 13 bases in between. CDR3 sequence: CASHASCTYNEQFF. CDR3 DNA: TGTGCCAGCCACGCGAGCTGTACCTACAATGAGCAGTTCTTC.

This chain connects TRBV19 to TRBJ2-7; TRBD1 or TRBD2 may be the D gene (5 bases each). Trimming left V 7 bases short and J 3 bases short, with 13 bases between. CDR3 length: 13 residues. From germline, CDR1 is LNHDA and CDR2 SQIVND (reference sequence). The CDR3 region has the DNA TGTGCCAGTACCGGAGAGGGACGCTACGAGCAGTACTTC. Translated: CASTGEGRYEQYF.

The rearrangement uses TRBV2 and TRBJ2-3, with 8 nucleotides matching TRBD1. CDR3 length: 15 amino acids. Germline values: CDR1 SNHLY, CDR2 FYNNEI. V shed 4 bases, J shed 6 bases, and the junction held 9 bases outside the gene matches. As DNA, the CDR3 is TGTGCCAGCAGTGGTTGGGACAGGCCGCGGGATACGCAGTATTTT. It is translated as CASSGWDRPRDTQYF.

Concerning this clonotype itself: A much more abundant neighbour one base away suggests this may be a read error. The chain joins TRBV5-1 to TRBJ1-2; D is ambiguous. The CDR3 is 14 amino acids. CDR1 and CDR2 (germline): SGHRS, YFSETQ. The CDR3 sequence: CASSLTDDNYGYIF. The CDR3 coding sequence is TGCGCCAGCAGCTTAACGGACGATAACTATGGCTACATCTTC.

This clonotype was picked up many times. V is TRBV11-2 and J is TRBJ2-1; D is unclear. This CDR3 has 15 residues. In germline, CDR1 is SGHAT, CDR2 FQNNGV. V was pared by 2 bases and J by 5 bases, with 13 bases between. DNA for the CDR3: TGTGCCAGCAGCTTATTAGGTGGCTACAACAATGAGCAGTTCTTC. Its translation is CASSLLGGYNNEQFF.

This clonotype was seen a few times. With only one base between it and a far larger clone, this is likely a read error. The CDR3 DNA reads as TGTGCCAGCAGTAGGAGCGGGGGGACCTACGAGCAGCACTTC. Translated: CASSRSGGTYEQHF. The chain recombines TRBV27 with TRBJ2-7; 9 bases agree with TRBD2. Germline CDR1 MNHEY, CDR2 SMNVEV (reference sequence). There are 14 residues in the CDR3.

CDR3 coding DNA: TGTGCCAGCAGCTTAGACCCAGCCCCAGAGACCCAGTACTTC. It translates to CASSLDPAPETQYF. The chain combines TRBV7-2 with TRBJ2-5; D not certain. Trimming pared 1 base from V and 4 bases from J, leaving 10 bases between. The CDR3 runs to 14 residues. CDR1 is SGHTA, CDR2 FQGNSA, per germline.

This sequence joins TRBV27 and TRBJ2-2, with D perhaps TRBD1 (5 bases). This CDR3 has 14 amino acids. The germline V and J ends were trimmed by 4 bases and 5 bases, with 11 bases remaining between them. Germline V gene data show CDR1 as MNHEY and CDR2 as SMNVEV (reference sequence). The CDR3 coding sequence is TGTGCCAGCAGTTCTCCCTGGACAACCGGGGAGCTGTTTTTT. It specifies CASSSPWTTGELFF.

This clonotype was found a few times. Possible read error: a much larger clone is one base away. Here the CDR3 reads CASKDGSHSYNEQFF. DNA for the CDR3: TGTGCCAGCAAAGATGGTAGCCACTCCTACAATGAGCAGTTCTTC. The rearrangement uses TRBV28 and TRBJ2-1, with D uncertain. The CDR3 loop spans 15 amino acids. V was shortened by 7 bases and J by 0 bases, with 13 bases between the two germline ends. Germline-derived CDR1 and CDR2 are MDHEN and SYDVKM. The whole variable domain, filled in from reference TRBV28 and TRBJ2-1, reads DVKVTQSSRYLVKRTGEKVFLECVQDMDHENMFWYRQDPGLGLRLIYFSYDVKMKEKGDIPEGYSVSREKKERFSLILESASTNQTSMYLCASKDGSHSYNEQFFGPGTRLTVL.

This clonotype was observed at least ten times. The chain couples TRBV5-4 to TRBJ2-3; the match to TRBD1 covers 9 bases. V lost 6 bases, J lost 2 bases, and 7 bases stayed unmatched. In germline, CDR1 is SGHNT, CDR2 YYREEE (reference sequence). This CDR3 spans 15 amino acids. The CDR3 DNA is TGTGCCAGCAAGTCCGGGACAGGGATCACAGATACGCAGTATTTT. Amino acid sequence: CASKSGTGITDTQYF.

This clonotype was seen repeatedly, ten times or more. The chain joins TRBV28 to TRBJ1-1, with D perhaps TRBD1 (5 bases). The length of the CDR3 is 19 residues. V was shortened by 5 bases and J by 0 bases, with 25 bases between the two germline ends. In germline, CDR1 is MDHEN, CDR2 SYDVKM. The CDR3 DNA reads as TGTGCCAGCAGTACTGAGGGGACTCCTTTACAGAGTATGAACACTGAAGCTTTCTTT. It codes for CASSTEGTPLQSMNTEAFF.

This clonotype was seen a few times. CDR3 DNA: TGCGCCAGCAGCTTGGGGACGGGAGGGCTTTACTACAATGAGCAGTTCTTC. This encodes CASSLGTGGLYYNEQFF. This chain connects TRBV5-1 to TRBJ2-1, with 8 nucleotides matching TRBD2. The CDR3 sequence is 17 residues long. J lost 3 bases, V lost 0 bases, and 8 bases had no gene match. The V gene's germline CDR1 is SGHRS and CDR2 YFSETQ.

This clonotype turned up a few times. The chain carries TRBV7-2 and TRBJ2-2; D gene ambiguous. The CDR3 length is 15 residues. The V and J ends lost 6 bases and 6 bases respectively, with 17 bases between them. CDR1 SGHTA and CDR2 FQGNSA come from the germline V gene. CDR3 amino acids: CASRALIGSAGELFF. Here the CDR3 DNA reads TGTGCCAGCAGGGCCCTTATTGGCTCTGCCGGGGAGCTGTTTTTT.

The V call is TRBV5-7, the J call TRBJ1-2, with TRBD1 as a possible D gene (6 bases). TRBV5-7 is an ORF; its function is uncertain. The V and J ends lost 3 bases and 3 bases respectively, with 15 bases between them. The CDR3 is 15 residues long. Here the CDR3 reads CASSSEARGDYGYTF. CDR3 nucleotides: TGTGCCAGCAGCTCCGAGGCGAGGGGGGACTATGGCTACACCTTC.